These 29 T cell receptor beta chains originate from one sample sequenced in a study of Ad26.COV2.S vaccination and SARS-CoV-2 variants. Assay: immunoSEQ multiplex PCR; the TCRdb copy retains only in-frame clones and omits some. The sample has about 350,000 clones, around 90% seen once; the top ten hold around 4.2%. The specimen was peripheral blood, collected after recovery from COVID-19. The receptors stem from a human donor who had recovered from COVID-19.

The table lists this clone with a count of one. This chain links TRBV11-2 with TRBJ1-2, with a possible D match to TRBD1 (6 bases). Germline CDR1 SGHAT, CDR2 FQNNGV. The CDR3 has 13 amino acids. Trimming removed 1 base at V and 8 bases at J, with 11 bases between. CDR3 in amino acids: CASSLGQVTGYTF. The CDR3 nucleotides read TGTGCCAGCAGCTTAGGACAGGTGACCGGCTACACCTTC.

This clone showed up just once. CDR3 in amino acids: CASSRTERTGELFF. Here the CDR3 DNA reads TGTGCCAGCAGCAGGACAGAGAGGACCGGGGAGCTGTTTTTT. The genes are TRBV27 and TRBJ2-2, with D maybe TRBD1 (6 bases). Trimming stripped 6 bases from V and 5 bases from J, with 13 bases between. This CDR3 has 14 residues. In germline, CDR1 is MNHEY, CDR2 SMNVEV (reference sequence).

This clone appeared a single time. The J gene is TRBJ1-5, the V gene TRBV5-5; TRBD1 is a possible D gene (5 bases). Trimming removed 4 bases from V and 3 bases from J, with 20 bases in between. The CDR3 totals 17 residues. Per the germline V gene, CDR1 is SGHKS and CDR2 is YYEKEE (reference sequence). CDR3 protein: CASSPSGAINFNQPQHF. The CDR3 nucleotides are TGTGCCAGCAGCCCCTCCGGGGCAATTAATTTCAATCAGCCCCAGCATTTT.

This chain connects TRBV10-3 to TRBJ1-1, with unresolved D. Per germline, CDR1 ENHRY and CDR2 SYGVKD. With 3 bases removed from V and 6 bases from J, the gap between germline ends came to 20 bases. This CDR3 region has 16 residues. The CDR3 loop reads CAISERVNTALAEAFF. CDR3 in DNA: TGTGCCATCAGTGAAAGGGTAAACACCGCTCTTGCTGAAGCTTTCTTT.

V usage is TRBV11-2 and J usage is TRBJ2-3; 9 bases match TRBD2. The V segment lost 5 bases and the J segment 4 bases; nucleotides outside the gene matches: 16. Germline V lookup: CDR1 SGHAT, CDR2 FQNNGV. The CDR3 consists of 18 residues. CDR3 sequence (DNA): TGTGCCAGCAGCGGCCGCGGGGTAGCGGGGGCCAGGTCAGATACGCAGTATTTT. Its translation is CASSGRGVAGARSDTQYF.

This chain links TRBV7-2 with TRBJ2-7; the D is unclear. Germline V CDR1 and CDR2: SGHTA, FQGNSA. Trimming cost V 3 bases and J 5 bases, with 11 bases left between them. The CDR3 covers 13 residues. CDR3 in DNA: TGTGCCAGCAGCTTGACTGGTTGGGACGAGCAGTACTTC. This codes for CASSLTGWDEQYF.

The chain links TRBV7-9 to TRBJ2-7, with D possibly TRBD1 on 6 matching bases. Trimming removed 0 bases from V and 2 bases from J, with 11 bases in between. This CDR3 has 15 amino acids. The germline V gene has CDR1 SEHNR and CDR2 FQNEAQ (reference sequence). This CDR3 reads CASSLAGAGTYEQYF. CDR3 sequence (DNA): TGTGCCAGCAGCTTAGCGGGGGCAGGTACCTACGAGCAGTACTTC.

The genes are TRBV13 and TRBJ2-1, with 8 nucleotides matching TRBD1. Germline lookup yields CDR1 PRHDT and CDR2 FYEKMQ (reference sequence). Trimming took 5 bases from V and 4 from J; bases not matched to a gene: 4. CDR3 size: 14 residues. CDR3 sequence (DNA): TGTGCCAGCAGCCTTCGGACAGGGTACAATGAGCAGTTCTTC. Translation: CASSLRTGYNEQFF.

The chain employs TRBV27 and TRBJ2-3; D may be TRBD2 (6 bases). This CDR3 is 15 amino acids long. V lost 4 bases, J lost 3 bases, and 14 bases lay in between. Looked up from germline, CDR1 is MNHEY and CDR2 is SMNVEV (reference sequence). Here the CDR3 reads CASSSPLGGTDTQYF. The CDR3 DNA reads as TGTGCCAGCAGTTCCCCCCTTGGGGGGACAGATACGCAGTATTTT.

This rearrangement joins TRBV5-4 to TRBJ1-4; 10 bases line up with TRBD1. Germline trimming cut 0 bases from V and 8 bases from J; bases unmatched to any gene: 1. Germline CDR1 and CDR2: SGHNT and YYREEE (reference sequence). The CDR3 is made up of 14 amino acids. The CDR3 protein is CASSLGTGGEKLFF. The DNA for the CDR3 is TGTGCCAGCAGCTTGGGGACAGGGGGGGAAAAACTGTTTTTT.

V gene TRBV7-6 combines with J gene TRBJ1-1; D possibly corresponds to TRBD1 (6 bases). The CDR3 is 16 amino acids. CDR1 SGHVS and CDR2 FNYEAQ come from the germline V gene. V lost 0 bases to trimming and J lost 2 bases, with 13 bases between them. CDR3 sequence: CASSLANQGINTEAFF. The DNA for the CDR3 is TGTGCCAGCAGCTTAGCGAATCAGGGGATCAACACTGAAGCTTTCTTT.

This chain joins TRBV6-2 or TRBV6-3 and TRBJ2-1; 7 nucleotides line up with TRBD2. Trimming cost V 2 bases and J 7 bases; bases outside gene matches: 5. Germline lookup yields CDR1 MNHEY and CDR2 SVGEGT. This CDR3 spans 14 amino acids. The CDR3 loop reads CASSYHGGGNEQFF. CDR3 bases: TGTGCCAGCAGTTACCATGGCGGGGGAAATGAGCAGTTCTTC.

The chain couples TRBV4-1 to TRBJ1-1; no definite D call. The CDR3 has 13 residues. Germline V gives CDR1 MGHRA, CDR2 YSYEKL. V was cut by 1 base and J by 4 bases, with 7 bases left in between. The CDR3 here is CASSQGSGTEAFF. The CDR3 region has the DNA TGCGCCAGCAGCCAAGGGTCCGGCACTGAAGCTTTCTTT.

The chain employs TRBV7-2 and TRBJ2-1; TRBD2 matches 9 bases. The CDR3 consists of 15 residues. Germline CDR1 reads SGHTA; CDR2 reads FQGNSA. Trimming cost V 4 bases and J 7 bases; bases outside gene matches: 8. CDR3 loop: CASSSDPSGGNEQFF. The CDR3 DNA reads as TGTGCCAGCAGCTCTGACCCCAGCGGGGGGAATGAGCAGTTCTTC.

As DNA, the CDR3 is TGTGCCAGCACCAGGAGGACAGGGGGGGATGGCTACACCTTC. Translated, it gives CASTRRTGGDGYTF. The gene calls are TRBV9 and TRBJ1-2, with 10 bases identical to TRBD1. The CDR3 covers 14 residues. CDR1 and CDR2 (germline): SGDLS, YYNGEE. V shed 6 bases and J 6 bases; nucleotides not matched to a gene: 8.

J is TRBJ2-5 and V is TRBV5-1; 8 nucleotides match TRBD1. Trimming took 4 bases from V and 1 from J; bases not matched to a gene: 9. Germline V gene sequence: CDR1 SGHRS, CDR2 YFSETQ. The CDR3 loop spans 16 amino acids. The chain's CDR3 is CASSQDRARGQETQYF. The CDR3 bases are TGCGCCAGCAGCCAGGACAGGGCGAGAGGCCAAGAGACCCAGTACTTC.

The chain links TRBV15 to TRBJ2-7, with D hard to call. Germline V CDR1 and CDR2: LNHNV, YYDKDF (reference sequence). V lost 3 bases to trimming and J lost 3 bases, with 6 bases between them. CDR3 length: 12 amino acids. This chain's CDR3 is CATSSQGYEQYF. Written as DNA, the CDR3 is TGTGCCACCAGCAGCCAAGGCTACGAGCAGTACTTC.

The CDR3 sequence: CAISQGEFQTDTQYF. The CDR3 nucleotides read TGTGCCATCAGTCAGGGGGAGTTCCAAACAGATACGCAGTATTTT. The chain employs TRBV10-3 and TRBJ2-3; 7 bases are a match to TRBD1. The CDR3 covers 15 residues. CDR1 is ENHRY, CDR2 SYGVKD, per germline. Losses at the gene ends were 5 bases for V and 3 bases for J; bases not matched to a gene: 8.

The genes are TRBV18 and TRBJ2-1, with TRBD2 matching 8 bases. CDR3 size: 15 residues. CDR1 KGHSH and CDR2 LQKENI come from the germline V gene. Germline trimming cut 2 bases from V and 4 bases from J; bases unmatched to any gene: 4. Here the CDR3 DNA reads TGTGCCAGCTCACCAGCTAGCGGGCCGTACAATGAGCAGTTCTTC. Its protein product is CASSPASGPYNEQFF.

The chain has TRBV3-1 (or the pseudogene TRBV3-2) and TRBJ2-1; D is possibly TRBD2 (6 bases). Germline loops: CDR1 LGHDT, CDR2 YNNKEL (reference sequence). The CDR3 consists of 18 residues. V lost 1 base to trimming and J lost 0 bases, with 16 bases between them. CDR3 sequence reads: CASSQVLGGASSYNEQFF. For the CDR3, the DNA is TGTGCCAGCAGCCAAGTTCTCGGCGGGGCCAGCTCCTACAATGAGCAGTTCTTC.

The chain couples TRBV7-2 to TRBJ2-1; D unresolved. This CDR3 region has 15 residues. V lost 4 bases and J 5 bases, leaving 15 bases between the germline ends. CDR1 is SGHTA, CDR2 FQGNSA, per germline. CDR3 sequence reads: CASSSSGQLNNEQFF. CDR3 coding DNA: TGTGCCAGCAGCTCCTCGGGCCAGTTAAACAATGAGCAGTTCTTC.

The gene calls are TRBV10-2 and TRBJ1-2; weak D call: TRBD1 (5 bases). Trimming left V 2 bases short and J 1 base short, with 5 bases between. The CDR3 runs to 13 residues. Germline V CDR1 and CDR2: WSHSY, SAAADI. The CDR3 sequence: CASSEDSNYGYTF. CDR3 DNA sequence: TGCGCCAGCAGTGAGGACAGTAACTATGGCTACACCTTC.

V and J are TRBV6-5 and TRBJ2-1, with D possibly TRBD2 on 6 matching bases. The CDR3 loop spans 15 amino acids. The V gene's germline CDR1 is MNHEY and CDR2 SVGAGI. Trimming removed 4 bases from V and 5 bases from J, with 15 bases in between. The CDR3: CASSSGRGANNEQFF. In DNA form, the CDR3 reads TGTGCCAGCAGTTCAGGCCGCGGGGCTAACAATGAGCAGTTCTTC.

CDR3 DNA sequence: TGTGCCACCAGCGGCCTAGGACAGAACACCGGGGAGCTGTTTTTT. Amino acid sequence: CATSGLGQNTGELFF. J is TRBJ2-2 and V is TRBV15, with TRBD1 as a possible D gene (5 bases). Germline-derived CDR1 and CDR2 are LNHNV and YYDKDF (reference sequence). The germline V and J ends were trimmed by 5 bases and 1 base, with 11 bases remaining between them. This CDR3 region has 15 residues. Full variable domain (outside the CDR3, taken from reference TRBV15 and TRBJ2-2): DAMVIQNPRYQVTQFGKPVTLSCSQTLNHNVMYWYQQKSSQAPKLLFHYYDKDFNNEADTPDNFQSRRPNTSFCFLDIRSPGLGDTAMYLCATSGLGQNTGELFFGEGSRLTVL.

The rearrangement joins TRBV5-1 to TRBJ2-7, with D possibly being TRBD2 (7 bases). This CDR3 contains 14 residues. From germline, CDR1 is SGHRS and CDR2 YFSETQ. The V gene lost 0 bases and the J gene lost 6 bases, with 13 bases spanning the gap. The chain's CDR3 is CASSLAGGGGEQYF. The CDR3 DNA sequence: TGCGCCAGCAGCTTGGCGGGGGGCGGCGGCGAGCAGTACTTC.

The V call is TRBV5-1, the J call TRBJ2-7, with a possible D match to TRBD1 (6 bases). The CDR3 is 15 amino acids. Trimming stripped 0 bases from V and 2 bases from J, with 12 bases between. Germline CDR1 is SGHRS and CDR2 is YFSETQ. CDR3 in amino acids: CASSLAADRTYEQYF. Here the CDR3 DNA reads TGCGCCAGCAGCTTGGCCGCTGACAGGACCTACGAGCAGTACTTC.

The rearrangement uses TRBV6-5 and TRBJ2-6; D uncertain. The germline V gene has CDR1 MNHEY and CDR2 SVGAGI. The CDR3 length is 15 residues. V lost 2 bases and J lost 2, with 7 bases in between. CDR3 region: CASSYRPTGANVLTF. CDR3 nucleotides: TGTGCCAGCAGTTACCGCCCTACTGGGGCCAACGTCCTGACTTTC.

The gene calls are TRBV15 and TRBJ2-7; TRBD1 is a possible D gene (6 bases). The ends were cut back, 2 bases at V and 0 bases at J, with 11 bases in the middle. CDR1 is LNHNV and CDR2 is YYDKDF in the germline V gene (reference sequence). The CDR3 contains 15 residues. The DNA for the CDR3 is TGTGCCACCAGCAGATTTCAGGGGAGCTCCTACGAGCAGTACTTC. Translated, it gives CATSRFQGSSYEQYF.

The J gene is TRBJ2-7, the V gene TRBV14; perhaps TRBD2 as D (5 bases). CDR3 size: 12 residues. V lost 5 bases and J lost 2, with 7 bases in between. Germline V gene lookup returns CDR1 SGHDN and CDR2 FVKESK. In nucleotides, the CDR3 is TGTGCCAGCAGCTTCGGGGCCTACGAGCAGTACTTC. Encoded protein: CASSFGAYEQYF.